Presented here are 25 T cell receptor beta chains from one specimen sequenced in a study of OX40 agonist ivuxolimab in advanced cancers. The method was immunoSEQ multiplex PCR; TCRdb's version includes in-frame clones alone and lacks a portion of them. The sample has tens of thousands of clones, around 91% seen once. This material consisted of CD4+ or CD8+ T cells sorted from blood, taken in a trial of the OX40 agonist ivuxolimab. The receptors derive from an adult with an advanced solid tumor such as melanoma, head and neck, liver or kidney cancer.

The chain couples TRBV7-6 to TRBJ1-1, with no clear D. V was cut by 4 bases and J by 8 bases, with 11 bases left in between. The CDR3 length is 12 residues. Germline assignment: CDR1 SGHVS and CDR2 FNYEAQ. CDR3 coding DNA: TGTGCCAGCAGCTCCTCCGCGGGAGAAGCTTTCTTT. Amino acid sequence: CASSSSAGEAFF.

In DNA, the CDR3 is TGTGCCAGTAGTATCATGACTAGCGGGAGGAGCTCCTACGAGCAGTACTTC. This sequence encodes CASSIMTSGRSSYEQYF. V is TRBV19 and J is TRBJ2-7, with 13 bases identical to TRBD2. The CDR3 contains 17 residues. V trimming: 3 bases; J trimming: 0 bases; junction bases outside the gene matches: 5. CDR1 and CDR2 from the germline V gene are LNHDA and SQIVND (reference sequence). Drawing the rest from reference TRBV19 and TRBJ2-7, the complete variable domain is DGGITQSPKYLFRKEGQNVTLSCEQNLNHDAMYWYRQDPGQGLRLIYYSQIVNDFQKGDIAEGYSVSREKKESFPLTVTSAQKNPTAFYLCASSIMTSGRSSYEQYFGPGTRLTVT.

This CDR3 reads CASSMSLGAFYEQYF. The CDR3 nucleotides are TGTGCCAGTAGTATGTCCCTGGGCGCGTTCTACGAGCAGTACTTC. The chain combines TRBV19 with TRBJ2-7, with D hard to call. V lost 3 bases, J lost 3 bases, and 15 bases lay in between. Germline values: CDR1 LNHDA, CDR2 SQIVND (reference sequence). The CDR3 length is 15 residues.

This clone has a single count. The chain combines TRBV7-9 with TRBJ2-1; 9 nucleotides agree with TRBD2. The V gene end was trimmed by 4 bases and the J gene end by 5 bases; junction bases not matched to a gene: 12. This CDR3 comprises 17 residues. Germline CDR1 reads SEHNR; CDR2 reads FQNEAQ (reference sequence). The chain's CDR3 is CASSSSSGGLADNEQFF. For the CDR3, the DNA is TGTGCCAGCAGCTCTTCGTCGGGGGGACTAGCAGACAATGAGCAGTTCTTC.

J is TRBJ1-5 and V is TRBV19; the match to TRBD1 covers 7 bases. This CDR3 contains 16 residues. Germline V gene data show CDR1 as LNHDA and CDR2 as SQIVND (reference sequence). With V trimmed by 0 bases and J by 5 bases, 7 bases remained unmatched. CDR3 loop: CASSIDFTGEYQPQHF. The CDR3 region has the DNA TGTGCCAGTAGTATAGATTTTACAGGGGAATATCAGCCCCAGCATTTT.

CDR3 amino acids: CASSFSLGQNNEQFF. For the CDR3, the DNA is TGTGCCAGCAGCTTTTCCTTGGGACAGAACAATGAGCAGTTCTTC. This chain links TRBV11-2 with TRBJ2-1, with 7 bases matching TRBD1. The CDR3 spans 15 residues. V dropped 3 bases and J dropped 5; count of bases not matched to a gene: 7. Germline V gives CDR1 SGHAT, CDR2 FQNNGV.

Ten or more counts support this clone. The chain links TRBV7-9 to TRBJ2-7; possibly TRBD2 for D (5 bases). Germline-derived CDR1 and CDR2 are SEHNR and FQNEAQ (reference sequence). V was clipped by 5 bases and J by 4 bases, with 12 bases between them. CDR3 length equals 13 residues. This CDR3 reads CASSPGNIYEQYF. The CDR3 DNA is TGTGCCAGCAGCCCCGGGAACATATACGAGCAGTACTTC.

DNA of the CDR3: TGTGCCAGCAGTGAAGCGCGACCGCAGGCCGAGCAGTACTTC. Protein: CASSEARPQAEQYF. J is TRBJ2-7 and V is TRBV6-1; D is unresolved. Trimming removed 0 bases from V and 6 bases from J, with 12 bases in between. CDR1 MNHNS and CDR2 SASEGT come from the germline V gene. CDR3 length: 14 amino acids.

The J gene is TRBJ2-7, the V gene TRBV7-9; D is possibly TRBD1 (6 bases). Trimming pared 2 bases from V and 2 bases from J, leaving 19 bases between. This CDR3 is 17 amino acids long. CDR1 and CDR2 from the germline V gene are SEHNR and FQNEAQ (reference sequence). In nucleotides, the CDR3 is TGTGCCAGCAGCTTAAAGGAGACAGGTTTGTTCCCCTACGAGCAGTACTTC. Translated: CASSLKETGLFPYEQYF.

V and J are TRBV7-3 and TRBJ2-1; possibly TRBD1 or TRBD2 for D (5 bases each). Trimming stripped 1 base from V and 5 bases from J, with 6 bases between. CDR3 length: 13 amino acids. CDR1 is SGHTA and CDR2 is FQGTGA in the germline V gene. The CDR3 DNA sequence: TGTGCCAGCAGCTTAATGGGGGACAATGAGCAGTTCTTC. Its protein is CASSLMGDNEQFF.

The chain carries TRBV5-5 and TRBJ2-5; 10 nucleotides line up with TRBD1. This CDR3 contains 15 residues. V dropped 4 bases and J dropped 4; count of bases not matched to a gene: 7. Looked up from germline, CDR1 is SGHKS and CDR2 is YYEKEE (reference sequence). CDR3 residues: CASSRPGQGPETQYF. The DNA of the CDR3 is TGTGCCAGCAGCCGTCCGGGACAGGGGCCAGAGACCCAGTACTTC.

This chain links TRBV11-2 with TRBJ2-3; D call uncertain. The CDR3 runs to 12 residues. V was trimmed by 2 bases and J by 6 bases, leaving 6 bases between them. CDR1 is SGHAT and CDR2 is FQNNGV in the germline V gene. The CDR3 reads CASSLLGDTQYF. The CDR3 DNA reads as TGTGCCAGCAGCTTACTGGGGGATACGCAGTATTTT. Variable domain in full (rest from reference TRBV11-2 and TRBJ2-3): EAGVAQSPRYKIIEKRQSVAFWCNPISGHATLYWYQQILGQGPKLLIQFQNNGVVDDSQLPKDRFSAERLKGVDSTLKIQPAKLEDSAVYLCASSLLGDTQYFGPGTRLTVL.

This chain uses TRBV6-1 with TRBJ1-1; no reliable D call. In germline, CDR1 is MNHNS, CDR2 SASEGT. Between the trimmed V and J ends, which lost 1 base and 0 bases, there was a span of 9 bases. The CDR3 contains 15 residues. This CDR3 reads CASSEDVYLNTEAFF. The CDR3 nucleotides read TGTGCCAGCAGTGAAGATGTGTACTTGAACACTGAAGCTTTCTTT.

This chain joins TRBV11-3 and TRBJ1-1, with D uncertain. Trimming removed 0 bases at V and 2 bases at J, with 7 bases between. CDR3 size: 14 residues. Germline V gene sequence: CDR1 SGHNT, CDR2 YENEEA. CDR3: CASSLDSINTEAFF. The CDR3, as DNA: TGTGCCAGCAGCTTAGACAGCATTAACACTGAAGCTTTCTTT.

This clone was counted between two and nine times. This chain links TRBV10-3 with TRBJ2-3, with 9 positions matching TRBD1. The germline V gene encodes CDR1 ENHRY and CDR2 SYGVKD. The CDR3 sequence is 15 residues long. V lost 4 bases, J lost 4 bases, and 6 bases stayed unmatched. The CDR3 region is CAISGGTGTSDTQYF. The CDR3 DNA follows: TGTGCCATCAGTGGTGGGACAGGGACATCAGATACGCAGTATTTT.

The rearrangement joins TRBV25-1 to TRBJ2-1; 10 nucleotides line up with TRBD2. Germline values: CDR1 MGHDK, CDR2 SYGVNS. The V gene end was trimmed by 1 base and the J gene end by 7 bases; junction bases not matched to a gene: 7. This CDR3 has 16 amino acids. The CDR3 here is CASSELPSGGGNEQFF. The CDR3 bases are TGTGCCAGCAGTGAATTACCTAGCGGGGGAGGGAATGAGCAGTTCTTC.

This clone was counted a few times. The V gene is TRBV30, the J gene TRBJ1-5; TRBD1 is a possible D gene (5 bases). V shed 0 bases and J shed 7 bases, with 13 bases lying between them. Per the germline V gene, CDR1 is GTSNPN and CDR2 is SVGIG (reference sequence). The CDR3 runs 14 residues. CDR3 in amino acids: CAWSVVGPGQPQHF. The CDR3 DNA reads TGTGCCTGGAGTGTAGTGGGGCCTGGGCAGCCCCAGCATTTT. Looking up the rest from reference TRBV30 and TRBJ1-5 gives the full variable domain: SQTIHQWPATLVQPVGSPLSLECTVEGTSNPNLYWYRQAAGRGLQLLFYSVGIGQISSEVPQNLSASRPQDRQFILSSKKLLLSDSGFYLCAWSVVGPGQPQHFGDGTRLSIL.

V gene TRBV7-6 combines with J gene TRBJ2-7, with 9 nucleotides matching TRBD1. Per germline, CDR1 SGHVS and CDR2 FNYEAQ. There are 14 residues in the CDR3. J lost 5 bases, V lost 2 bases, and 4 bases had no gene match. CDR3 in DNA: TGTGCCAGCAGCTTAAACGACAGGGGGGACGAGCAGTACTTC. Protein: CASSLNDRGDEQYF.

Regarding this clone: Other DNA variants within this sample encode the same CDR3. The rearrangement uses TRBV27 and TRBJ2-2; D gene ambiguous. The CDR3 has 12 amino acids. Germline V gene data show CDR1 as MNHEY and CDR2 as SMNVEV (reference sequence). V was trimmed by 4 bases and J by 2 bases, leaving 2 bases between them. Here the CDR3 DNA reads TGTGCCAGCAGTTCAAACACCGGGGAGCTGTTTTTT. This translates into CASSSNTGELFF.

This rearrangement joins TRBV5-4 to TRBJ2-7, with TRBD2 matching 9 bases. The germline gives CDR1 SGHNT, CDR2 YYREEE (reference sequence). The CDR3 totals 15 residues. J was trimmed by 5 bases and V by 3 bases; bases with no gene match: 9. CDR3 nucleotides: TGTGCCAGCAGCTCCCGGAGCGGGAGGTCCAACGAGCAGTACTTC. This codes for CASSSRSGRSNEQYF.

This clone came up once. The rearrangement uses TRBV28 and TRBJ1-1; weak D call: TRBD1 (6 bases). Per the germline V gene, CDR1 is MDHEN and CDR2 is SYDVKM. Trimming took off 5 bases at V and 1 base at J, with 11 bases between the two ends. The CDR3 has 14 amino acids. CDR3 bases: TGTGCCAGCAGTGCCAGGGGTACGAACACTGAAGCTTTCTTT. Translating it yields CASSARGTNTEAFF.

The gene calls are TRBV10-3 and TRBJ1-1; D ambiguous. The V end was cut by 3 bases, the J end by 4 bases, with 9 bases between. Germline assignment: CDR1 ENHRY and CDR2 SYGVKD. The CDR3 length is 13 residues. The CDR3, as DNA: TGTGCCATCAGTGACGAGGGTAGCACTGAAGCTTTCTTT. It translates to CAISDEGSTEAFF.

The chain combines TRBV27 with TRBJ1-5; 7 bases are shared with TRBD1. With 6 bases clipped from V and 3 bases from J, the junction kept 11 bases outside the gene matches. CDR3 length equals 16 residues. The germline gives CDR1 MNHEY, CDR2 SMNVEV (reference sequence). CDR3 amino acids: CASSSQGRAINQPQHF. DNA for the CDR3: TGTGCCAGCAGCTCACAGGGGAGGGCGATCAATCAGCCCCAGCATTTT.

The table lists this clone with a few counts. This chain links TRBV7-9 with TRBJ1-5; TRBD1 is a possible D gene (5 bases). Germline CDR1 SEHNR, CDR2 FQNEAQ (reference sequence). CDR3 length equals 16 residues. V was shortened by 5 bases and J by 11 bases, with 25 bases between the two germline ends. Here the CDR3 reads CASSPTGTGRNEAQHF. Written as DNA, the CDR3 is TGTGCCAGCAGCCCAACCGGGACGGGCCGCAACGAGGCCCAGCATTTT. The whole variable domain, remainder taken from reference TRBV7-9 and TRBJ1-5, is DTGVSQNPRHKITKRGQNVTFRCDPISEHNRLYWYRQTLGQGPEFLTYFQNEAQLEKSRLLSDRFSAERPKGSFSTLEIQRTEQGDSAMYLCASSPTGTGRNEAQHFGDGTRLSIL.

The table lists this clone with a count of one. J is TRBJ2-1 and V is TRBV14, with 7 bases identical to TRBD1. The V and J ends lost 5 bases and 0 bases, in that order; junction bases with no gene match: 7. The length of the CDR3 is 16 residues. Germline lookup yields CDR1 SGHDN and CDR2 FVKESK. The CDR3 DNA reads TGTGCCAGCAGCTCTTGGGGGACAGCCTCCTACAATGAGCAGTTCTTC. Protein product: CASSSWGTASYNEQFF.